This is a list of T cell receptor beta chains from one sample in a study of breast tumors, draining lymph nodes, adjacent tissues. MiXCR was run by TCRdb on the multiplex PCR reads, yielding one entry per CDR3 protein. Counted here are fewer than 85,000 distinct CDR3 sequences, about 20% occurring once; the ten biggest clones make up less than 3%. Source material: axillary lymph node tissue. The receptors shown here come from a female donor with breast cancer. Some clones in this sample may be carry-over from other donors' samples. Each CDR3 is given with its conserved first and last residue. A D gene is named only where the DNA matches it firmly. Clone size is stated in some rows and not others, as once, few, many or a class when expanded.

size	D	V	length	J	DNA	CDR3
-	-	TRBV15	15	TRBJ2-1	TGTGCTACCAGCAGAGATTGGAGCTCCTACAATGAGCAGTTCTTC	CATSRDWSSYNEQFF
-	TRBD1	TRBV28	15	TRBJ2-5	TGTGCCAGCAGTCCCCCGGGACAGGGGTGGGAGACCCAGTACTTC	CASSPPGQGWETQYF
many	-	TRBV9	17	TRBJ2-3	TGTGCCAGCAGCACCTCCCGACTCGAACCTAGCACAGATACGCAGTATTTT	CASSTSRLEPSTDTQYF
many	-	TRBV3-2	14	TRBJ1-2	TGTGCCAGCAGCCAACACACGGGACAGGATGGCTACACCTTC	CASSQHTGQDGYTF
many	TRBD2	TRBV14	18	TRBJ2-1	TGTGCCAGCAGCCGGTCCGCCGCCTCTAGCGGGAGTGGCGGTGAGCAGTTCTTC	CASSRSAASSGSGGEQFF
many	-	TRBV7-2	15	TRBJ1-2	TGTGCCAGCAGCTTATTGCCGGGACCCCTCTATGGCTACACCTTC	CASSLLPGPLYGYTF
many	-	TRBV4-3	15	TRBJ2-1	TGCGCCAGCAGCCAAAGTGCAGGGTACTCGAATGAGCAGTTCTTC	CASSQSAGYSNEQFF
many	-	TRBV7-2	14	TRBJ1-5	TGTGCCAGCAGTTCCCAGGGTAGCAATCAGCCCCAGCATTTT	CASSSQGSNQPQHF
many	TRBD1	TRBV20-1	13	TRBJ1-4	TGCAGTGCACACGGACAGGGTAGAGAAAAACTGTTTTTT	CSAHGQGREKLFF
once	-	TRBV18	13	TRBJ1-5	TGTGCCGGCTCACCAGGGAGCGATCAGCCCCAGCATTTT	CAGSPGSDQPQHF
many	-	TRBV20-1	13	TRBJ1-4	TGCAGTGCTTCCGGACTTATTAATGAAAAACTGTTTTTT	CSASGLINEKLFF
once	TRBD1	TRBV28	15	TRBJ2-7	TGTGCCAGCAGTGGATCCGGGACAGGGTCCTACGAGCAGTACTTC	CASSGSGTGSYEQYF
-	TRBD2	TRBV28	16	TRBJ2-3	TGTGCCAGCAGCTCTCGGAGTAGCGGGAGCCCAGATACGCAGTATTTT	CASSSRSSGSPDTQYF
many	TRBD2	TRBV20-1	14	TRBJ2-5	TGCAGTGCTAGCGTTATGGGGCGGGGGGAGACCCAGTACTTC	CSASVMGRGETQYF
-	TRBD2	TRBV19	18	TRBJ2-1	TGTGCCAGTAGTGCCGCTAAGCTAGCGGGAGGGCCAGGTAATGAGCAGTTCTTC	CASSAAKLAGGPGNEQFF
many	-	TRBV5-1	15	TRBJ2-3	TGCGCCAGCAGCTTCGCGGGGACTAGCACAGATACGCAGTATTTT	CASSFAGTSTDTQYF
-	-	TRBV3-1	14	TRBJ1-3	TGTGCCACCTCGTCAGGCTTTTCTGGAAACACCATATATTTT	CATSSGFSGNTIYF
few	-	TRBV20-1	15	TRBJ2-5	TGCAGTGCTAGAGATCGAGGACGGCTCCAAGAGACCCAGTACTTC	CSARDRGRLQETQYF
many	-	TRBV6-1	16	TRBJ2-7	TGTGCCAGCAGTGAAGAGGGAATGGGTAGCGGCTACGAGCAGTACTTC	CASSEEGMGSGYEQYF
-	TRBD2	TRBV3-1	15	TRBJ2-1	TGTGCCAGCAGCGGTAGCGGGGTATCCTACAATGAGCAGTTCTTC	CASSGSGVSYNEQFF
many	-	TRBV5-6	13	TRBJ2-5	TGTGCCAGCAGCTTGTCCCGGGTTCAGACCCAGTACTTC	CASSLSRVQTQYF
few	TRBD1	TRBV6-5	14	TRBJ2-7	TGTGCCAGCAGTTACGGGACAGGGCACTACGAGCAGTACTTC	CASSYGTGHYEQYF
many	-	TRBV6-5	16	TRBJ2-3	TGTGCCAGCAGTTACTCGAGTCGCGGGGGCACAGATACGCAGTATTTT	CASSYSSRGGTDTQYF
few	TRBD1	TRBV28	16	TRBJ1-5	TGTGCCAGCAGTTCCATAGGGACAGCCAGGGGTCAGCCCCAGCATTTT	CASSSIGTARGQPQHF
many	-	TRBV19	17	TRBJ1-5	TGTGCCAGTATGGAGGGGGGACCCTGGACCAGCAATCAGCCCCAGCATTTT	CASMEGGPWTSNQPQHF
many	-	TRBV5-8	15	TRBJ2-5	TGTGCCAGCAGTCACCGGACGGGACTGAGGAAGACCCAGTACTTC	CASSHRTGLRKTQYF
many	-	TRBV6-5	16	TRBJ2-3	TGTGCCAGCAGTTATAGTAGTCGGGATGTAACAGATACGCAGTATTTT	CASSYSSRDVTDTQYF
-	TRBD2	TRBV20-1	16	TRBJ2-5	TGCAGTGCTAGAGAGGCTAGCGGGAGGGCCGGGGGGACCCAGTACTTC	CSAREASGRAGGTQYF
many	TRBD1	TRBV19	15	TRBJ1-5	TGTGCCAGTAGTATCCGACAGGGTCTAACTCAGCCCCAGCATTTT	CASSIRQGLTQPQHF
-	-	TRBV30	14	TRBJ1-5	TGTGCCTGGAGTGTATGGGGGGGGGAAGAGCCCCAGCATTTT	CAWSVWGGEEPQHF
few	TRBD2	TRBV28	14	TRBJ2-7	TGTGCCAGCAGTTTCCTAGCGGGACCCTACGAGCAGTACTTC	CASSFLAGPYEQYF
few	-	TRBV3-1	15	TRBJ2-1	TGTGCCAGCAGCCAAGAAGTATACGCCTACAATGAGCAGTTCTTC	CASSQEVYAYNEQFF
many	-	TRBV24-1	17	TRBJ2-6	TGTGCCACCGGAGAGGTACACTCGGCCTCTGGGGCCAACGTCCTGACTTTC	CATGEVHSASGANVLTF
few	TRBD1	TRBV6-6	16	TRBJ1-2	TGTGCCAGTGTGCCAACGGTGGGGCAGGGGGGGGTCGGCTACACCTTC	CASVPTVGQGGVGYTF
many	-	TRBV20-1	17	TRBJ2-3	TGCAGTGCTAGAGATCTTACTTTCGACAAACCAGGAGATACGCAGTATTTT	CSARDLTFDKPGDTQYF
many	TRBD2	TRBV4-2	15	TRBJ2-1	TGTGCCAGCAGCCAAGAGGGGGGGGGGAACAATGAGCAGTTCTTC	CASSQEGGGNNEQFF
many	-	TRBV20-1	12	TRBJ2-7	TGCAGTGCTAAGCAGTTCGCCTACGAGCAGTACTTC	CSAKQFAYEQYF
many	TRBD1	TRBV12-3/TRBV12-4	14	TRBJ2-2	TGTGCCAGCAGGGCAGGGGGAAGCACCGGGGAGCTGTTTTTT	CASRAGGSTGELFF
many	-	TRBV6-5	13	TRBJ1-2	TGTGCCAGCAGTCCCCCGGGGTACGGTGGCTACACCTTC	CASSPPGYGGYTF
many	-	TRBV7-3	15	TRBJ2-7	TGTGCCAGCAGCTTAACGAGGGCAGGGGCGTCCGAGCAGTACTTC	CASSLTRAGASEQYF
many	-	TRBV9	14	TRBJ1-5	TGTGCCAGCAGCGTATCCGGGGGCAATCAGCCCCAGCATTTT	CASSVSGGNQPQHF
many	TRBD2	TRBV20-1	15	TRBJ2-1	TGCAGTGCTCCCCCACTAGCGGGGAACCCCAATGAGCAGTTCTTC	CSAPPLAGNPNEQFF
many	-	TRBV4-2	14	TRBJ1-2	TGTGCCAGCAGCCAAGATGCGGGGCTATATGGCTACACCTTC	CASSQDAGLYGYTF
many	-	TRBV7-8	11	TRBJ2-7	TGTGCCAGCAGCGTCAGGGACGAGCAGTACTTC	CASSVRDEQYF
-	-	TRBV19	14	TRBJ2-6	TGTGCCAGTTATCGGAGGGCTGGGGCCAACGTCCTGACTTTC	CASYRRAGANVLTF
many	-	TRBV20-1	15	TRBJ2-3	TGCAGTGCTAGAAGGTCGGAGAACAGCACAGATACGCAGTATTTT	CSARRSENSTDTQYF
few	TRBD1	TRBV5-6	13	TRBJ1-1	TGTGCCAGCAGCTGGGACAGGAACACTGAAGCTTTCTTT	CASSWDRNTEAFF
many	TRBD2	TRBV19	14	TRBJ2-1	TGTGCCAGCAGATCCGGGACTAGGGACAATGAGCAGTTCTTC	CASRSGTRDNEQFF
many	TRBD2	TRBV2	11	TRBJ2-1	TGTGCCATCCGACTAGCGAATGAGCAGTTCTTC	CAIRLANEQFF
many	TRBD1	TRBV5-1	15	TRBJ1-4	TGCGCCAGCAGCGTAACCGGGACAGACAATGAAAAACTGTTTTTT	CASSVTGTDNEKLFF
many	TRBD1	TRBV4-3	15	TRBJ2-7	TGCGCCAGCAGCCAAGCCCCGGGACAGGGCTACGAGCAGTACTTC	CASSQAPGQGYEQYF
many	-	TRBV20-1	13	TRBJ2-3	TGCAGTGCTACTGGCAGATCCACAGATACGCAGTATTTT	CSATGRSTDTQYF
many	TRBD1	TRBV20-1	18	TRBJ1-5	TGCAGTGCTAGATGGGTTGGGACAGGGTCGATTGGCAATCAGCCCCAGCATTTT	CSARWVGTGSIGNQPQHF
-	-	TRBV2	15	TRBJ2-2	TGTGCCAGCGCCCCGCAGGCAGGGGTCACCGGGGAGCTGCTTTTT	CASAPQAGVTGELLF
many	-	TRBV29-1	12	TRBJ2-1	TGCAGCGTGTCGGGAGGGGGCTGGGAGCAGTTCTTC	CSVSGGGWEQFF
few	-	TRBV30	17	TRBJ1-6	TGTGCCTGGAGTACACCGGGACGGCCAACCAGTAATTCACCCCTCCACTTT	CAWSTPGRPTSNSPLHF
many	-	TRBV6-6	15	TRBJ1-4	TGTGCCAGCAGGCTAAGTACAGGAGGCGGGGAAAAACTGTTTTTT	CASRLSTGGGEKLFF